Listed here is a single T cell receptor beta chain. Germline CDR1 reads SGHTS; CDR2 reads YDEGEE. This CDR3 comprises 14 residues. V was pared by 3 bases and J by 4 bases, with 11 bases between. The data are from a study of shared clonotypes between healthy human individuals. Original processing notes: For the immunoSEQ data, sequences were junction-only without quality scores, so filtering differed. Repertoires were generated with immunoSEQ multiplex PCR, while TCRdb's copy carries only in-frame clones and drops some. D and trimming were read from the DNA, whereas the V and J calls and clone size are those reported in that table. Among 2 million to 2.5 million clones listed, more than 90% were seen once. HIV-negative, healthy adults without recent acute infections or vaccinations were the donors. Donors, without exception, were Caucasian adults residing in Nashville, Tennessee.

Sequenced input: naive CD4+ T cells sorted from blood. Described subset: CD45RA+ positively selected. The chain has TRBV5-8 and TRBJ1-5; D remains ambiguous. The source of this sequence is a man aged 18 to 30 in good health. CDR3 protein: CASSSSRSNQPQHF. The CDR3, as DNA: TGTGCCAGCAGCTCCTCGAGGAGTAATCAGCCCCAGCATTTT.